A single sample is the source of the 7 T cell receptor beta chains below, sequenced in a study of siplizumab effects on memory and regulatory T cells. Assay used: immunoSEQ multiplex PCR; TCRdb lists only in-frame clones, some missing. The data show approximately 1,200 clones, roughly 74% seen once. Material for sequencing was TEMRA CD8+ T cells sorted from blood. As to subset: unstimulated CD8+ CD45RA+ effector memory T cells. These receptors all stem from a human donor in good health.

By share, this clone ranks as medium-sized. In the same sample, other DNA sequences code for this CDR3. V is TRBV27 and J is TRBJ2-3, with 12 bases that match TRBD2. The CDR3 spans 16 residues. J was trimmed by 3 bases and V by 4 bases; bases with no gene match: 5. In germline, CDR1 is MNHEY, CDR2 SMNVEV (reference sequence). The DNA of the CDR3 is TGTGCCAGCAGTTCCCGCCTAGCGGGAGGGACAGATACGCAGTATTTT. Translated: CASSSRLAGGTDTQYF.

The CDR3 is CASRGGLITGELFF. The CDR3 DNA reads TGTGCCAGCAGAGGGGGCCTTATTACCGGGGAGCTGTTTTTT. V usage is TRBV6-5 and J usage is TRBJ2-2, with 7 bases aligning to TRBD1. CDR3 length equals 14 residues. Germline trimming cut 6 bases from V and 5 bases from J; bases unmatched to any gene: 6. Germline V gene lookup returns CDR1 MNHEY and CDR2 SVGAGI.

This clone was seen a handful of times. Its ends do not fully match the called genes, so a read error is possible. The V gene is TRBV7-3, the J gene TRBJ2-1; TRBD2 agrees at 7 bases. Germline values: CDR1 SGHTA, CDR2 FQGTGA. The CDR3 consists of 14 residues. The chain's CDR3 is CASSPLGREGEQFF. DNA of the CDR3: TGTGCTAGCAGTCCGCTGGGGAGGGAGGGTGAGCAGTTCTTC. Supplemented by reference TRBV7-3 and TRBJ2-1, the full variable domain reads GAGVSQTPSNKVTEKGKYVELRCDPISGHTALYWYRQSLGQGPEFLIYFQGTGAADDSGLPNDRFFAVRPEGSVSTLKIQRTERGDSAVYLCASSPLGREGEQFFGPGTRLTVL.

The gene calls are TRBV5-1 and TRBJ2-3; a weak D match, TRBD1 (6 bases). Trimming took 5 bases from V and 1 from J, leaving 11 bases between them. CDR1 SGHRS and CDR2 YFSETQ come from the germline V gene. CDR3 length: 14 amino acids. The CDR3 loop reads CASRYGQRTDTQYF. CDR3 in DNA: TGCGCCAGCAGGTACGGACAGCGCACAGATACGCAGTATTTT.

This clone qualifies as medium-sized. This chain connects TRBV4-2 to TRBJ2-6; tentative D call: TRBD1 (6 bases). V lost 3 bases and J 2 bases, leaving 11 bases between the germline ends. Germline V gene data show CDR1 as LGHNA and CDR2 as YNFKEQ. The CDR3 has 16 amino acids. CDR3 loop: CASSQQQGTGANVLTF. CDR3 DNA sequence: TGTGCCAGCAGCCAGCAACAGGGTACTGGGGCCAACGTCCTGACTTTC.

This chain joins TRBV2 and TRBJ1-2, with D maybe TRBD1 (5 bases). Germline CDR1 is SNHLY and CDR2 is FYNNEI. This CDR3 region has 13 residues. V was clipped by 6 bases and J by 8 bases, with 16 bases between them. The CDR3 sequence: CASRGGSGEGYTF. As DNA, the CDR3 is TGTGCCAGCAGGGGGGGATCCGGGGAAGGCTACACCTTC.

The CDR3 DNA follows: TGTGCCAGCAGCCCGTCGACAGGGATGGACGAGCAGTACTTC. Its translation: CASSPSTGMDEQYF. V gene TRBV11-3 combines with J gene TRBJ2-7; 7 positions match TRBD1. The V and J ends lost 5 bases and 5 bases, in that order; junction bases with no gene match: 9. The CDR3 extends over 14 amino acids. Germline V lookup: CDR1 SGHNT, CDR2 YENEEA.